The sequence of this T cell receptor beta chain was determined in a study of neurological immune-mediated disorders. CDR1 and CDR2 (germline): SGHVS, FNYEAQ. Trimming cost V 1 base and J 4 bases, with 13 bases left between them. This CDR3 comprises 16 residues. The cDNA came from 5'RACE with 10-nucleotide random UMIs. MiXCR was run by TCRdb on the 5' RACE reads, yielding one entry per CDR3 protein. The sample carries over 75,000 distinct CDR3 sequences, 5.8% recorded once. At least ten counts were recorded for this clonotype. Time point indicated: longitudinal time-point 2. The chain combines TRBV7-6 with TRBJ2-2; D may match TRBD1 or TRBD2 (5 bases each). The TCR comes from an older woman with multiple sclerosis. Sequencing was carried out using PBMCs. The CDR3 reads CASSLGVLGTTGELFF. The DNA for the CDR3 is TGTGCCAGCAGCTTAGGAGTTTTAGGGACCACCGGGGAGCTGTTTTTT.